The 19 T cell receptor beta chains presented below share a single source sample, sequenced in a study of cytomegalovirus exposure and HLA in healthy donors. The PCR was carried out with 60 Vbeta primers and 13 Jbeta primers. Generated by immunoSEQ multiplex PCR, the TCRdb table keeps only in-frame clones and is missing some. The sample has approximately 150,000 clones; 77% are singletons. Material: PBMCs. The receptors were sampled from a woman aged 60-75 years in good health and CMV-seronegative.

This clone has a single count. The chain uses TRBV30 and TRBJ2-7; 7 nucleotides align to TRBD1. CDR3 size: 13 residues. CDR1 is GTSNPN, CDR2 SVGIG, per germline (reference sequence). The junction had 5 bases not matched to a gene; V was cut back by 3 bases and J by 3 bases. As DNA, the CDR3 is TGTGCCTGGAGGACAGGGTCGGGCTACGAGCAGTACTTC. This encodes CAWRTGSGYEQYF.

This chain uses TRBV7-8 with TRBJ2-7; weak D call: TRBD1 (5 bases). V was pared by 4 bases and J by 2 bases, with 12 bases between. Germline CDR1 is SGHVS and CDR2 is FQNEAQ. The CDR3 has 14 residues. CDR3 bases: TGTGCCAGCAGCTCGACAGATCCTACCTACGAGCAGTACTTC. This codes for CASSSTDPTYEQYF. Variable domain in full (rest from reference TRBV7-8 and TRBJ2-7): GAGVSQSPRYKVAKRGQDVALRCDPISGHVSLFWYQQALGQGPEFLTYFQNEAQLDKSGLPSDRFFAERPEGSVSTLKIQRTQQEDSAVYLCASSSTDPTYEQYFGPGTRLTVT.

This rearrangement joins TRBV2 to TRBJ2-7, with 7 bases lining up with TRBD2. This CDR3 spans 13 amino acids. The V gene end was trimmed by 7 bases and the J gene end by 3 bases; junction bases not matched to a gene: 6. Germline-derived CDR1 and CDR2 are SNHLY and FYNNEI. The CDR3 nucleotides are TGTGCCAGCATAAGCGGGGTGGGCTACGAGCAGTACTTC. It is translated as CASISGVGYEQYF.

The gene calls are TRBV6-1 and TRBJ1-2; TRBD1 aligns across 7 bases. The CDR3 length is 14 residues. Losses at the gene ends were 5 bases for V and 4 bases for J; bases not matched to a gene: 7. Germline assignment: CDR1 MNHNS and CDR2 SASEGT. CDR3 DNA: TGTGCCAGCAGTATAGGACAGGCGCCCTATGGCTACACCTTC. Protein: CASSIGQAPYGYTF.

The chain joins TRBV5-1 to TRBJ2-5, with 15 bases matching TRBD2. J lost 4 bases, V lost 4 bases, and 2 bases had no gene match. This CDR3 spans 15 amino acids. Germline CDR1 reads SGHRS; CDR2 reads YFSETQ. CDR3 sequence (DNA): TGCGCCAGCAGCGAGGGACTAGCGGGAGGAGAGACCCAGTACTTC. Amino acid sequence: CASSEGLAGGETQYF.

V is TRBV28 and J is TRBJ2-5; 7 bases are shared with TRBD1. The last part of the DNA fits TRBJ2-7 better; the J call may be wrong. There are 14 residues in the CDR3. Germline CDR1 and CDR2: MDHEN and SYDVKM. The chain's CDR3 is CASSAGTADYEQYF. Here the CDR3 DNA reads TGTGCCAGCAGTGCCGGGACAGCCGACTACGAGCAGTACTTC.

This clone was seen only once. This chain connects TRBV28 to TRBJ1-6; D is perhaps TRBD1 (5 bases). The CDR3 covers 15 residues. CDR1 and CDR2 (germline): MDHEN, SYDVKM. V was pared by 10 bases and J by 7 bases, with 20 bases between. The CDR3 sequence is CATHLGGTKNSPLHF. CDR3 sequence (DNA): TGTGCCACCCACCTGGGGGGGACTAAGAATTCACCCCTCCACTTT.

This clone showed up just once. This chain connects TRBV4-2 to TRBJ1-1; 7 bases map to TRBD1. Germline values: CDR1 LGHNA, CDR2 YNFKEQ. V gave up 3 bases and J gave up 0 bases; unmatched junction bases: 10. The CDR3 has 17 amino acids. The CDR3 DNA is TGTGCCAGCAGCCACGGATATAGGACAGGCGTGAACACTGAAGCTTTCTTT. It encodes CASSHGYRTGVNTEAFF.

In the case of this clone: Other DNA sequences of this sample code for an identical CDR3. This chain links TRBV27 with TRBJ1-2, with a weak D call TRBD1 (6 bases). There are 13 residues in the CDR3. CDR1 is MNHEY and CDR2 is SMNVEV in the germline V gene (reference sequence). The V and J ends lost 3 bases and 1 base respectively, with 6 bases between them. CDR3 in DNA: TGTGCCAGCAGTTTCAGGGGTAACTATGGCTACACCTTC. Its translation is CASSFRGNYGYTF.

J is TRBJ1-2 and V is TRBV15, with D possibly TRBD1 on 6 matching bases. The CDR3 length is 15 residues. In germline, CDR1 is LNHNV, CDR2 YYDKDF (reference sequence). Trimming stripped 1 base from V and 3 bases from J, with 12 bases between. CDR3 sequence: CATSRGQVGDYGYTF. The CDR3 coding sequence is TGTGCCACCAGCAGAGGACAGGTGGGGGACTATGGCTACACCTTC.

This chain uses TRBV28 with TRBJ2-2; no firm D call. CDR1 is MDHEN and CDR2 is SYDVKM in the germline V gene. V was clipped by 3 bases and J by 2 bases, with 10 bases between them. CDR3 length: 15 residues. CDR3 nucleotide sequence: TGTGCCAGCAGTTTCGATCTAAGAAACACCGGGGAGCTGTTTTTT. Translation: CASSFDLRNTGELFF.

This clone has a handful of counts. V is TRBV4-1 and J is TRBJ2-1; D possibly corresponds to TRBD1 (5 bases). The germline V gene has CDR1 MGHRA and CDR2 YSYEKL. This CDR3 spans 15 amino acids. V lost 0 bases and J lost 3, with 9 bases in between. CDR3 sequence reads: CASSQDRQYYNEQFF. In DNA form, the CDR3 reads TGCGCCAGCAGCCAAGATCGACAGTACTACAATGAGCAGTTCTTC.

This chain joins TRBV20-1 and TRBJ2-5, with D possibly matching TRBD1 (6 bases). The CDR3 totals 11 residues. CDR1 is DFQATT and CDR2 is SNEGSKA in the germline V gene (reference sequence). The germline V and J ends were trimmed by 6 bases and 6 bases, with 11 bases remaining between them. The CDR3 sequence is CSANREKTQYF. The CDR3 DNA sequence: TGCAGTGCCAACAGGGAGAAGACCCAGTACTTC.

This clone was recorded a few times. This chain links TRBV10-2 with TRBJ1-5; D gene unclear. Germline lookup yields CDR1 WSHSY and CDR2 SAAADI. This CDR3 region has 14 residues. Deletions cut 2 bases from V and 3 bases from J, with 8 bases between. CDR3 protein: CASSEAHNNQPQHF. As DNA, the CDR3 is TGCGCCAGCAGTGAGGCCCACAACAATCAGCCCCAGCATTTT.

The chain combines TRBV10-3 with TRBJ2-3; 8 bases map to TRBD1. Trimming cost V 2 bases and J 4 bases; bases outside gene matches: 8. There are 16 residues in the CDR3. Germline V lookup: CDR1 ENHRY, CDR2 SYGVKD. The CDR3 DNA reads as TGTGCCATCAGTGAGAACGGACAGGGTAACCCAGATACGCAGTATTTT. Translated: CAISENGQGNPDTQYF.

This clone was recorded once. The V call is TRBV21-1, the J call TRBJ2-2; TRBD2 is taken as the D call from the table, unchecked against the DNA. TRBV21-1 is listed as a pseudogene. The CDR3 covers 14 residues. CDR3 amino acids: CASSKTTIAGELFF. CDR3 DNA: TGTGCCAGCAGCAAAACTACGATCGCCGGGGAGCTGTTTTTT.

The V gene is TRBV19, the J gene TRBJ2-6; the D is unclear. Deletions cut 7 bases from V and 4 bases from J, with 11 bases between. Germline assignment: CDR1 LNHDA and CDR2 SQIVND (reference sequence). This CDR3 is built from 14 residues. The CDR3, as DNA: TGTGCCAGTATCGCGGTGTCCGGGGCCAACGTCCTGACTTTC. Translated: CASIAVSGANVLTF.

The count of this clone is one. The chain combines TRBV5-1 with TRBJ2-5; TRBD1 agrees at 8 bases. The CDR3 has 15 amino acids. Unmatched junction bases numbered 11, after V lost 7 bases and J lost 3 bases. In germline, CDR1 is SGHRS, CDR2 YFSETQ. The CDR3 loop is CASRLQGAGKETQYF. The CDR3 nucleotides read TGCGCCAGCCGTCTTCAGGGGGCGGGCAAAGAGACCCAGTACTTC.

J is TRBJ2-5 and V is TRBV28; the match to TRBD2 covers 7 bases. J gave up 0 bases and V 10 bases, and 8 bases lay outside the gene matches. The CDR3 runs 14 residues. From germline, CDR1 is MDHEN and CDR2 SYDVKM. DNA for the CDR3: TGTGCCACGAGACTAGCTGGGTACCAAGAGACCCAGTACTTC. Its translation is CATRLAGYQETQYF. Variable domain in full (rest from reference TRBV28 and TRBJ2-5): DVKVTQSSRYLVKRTGEKVFLECVQDMDHENMFWYRQDPGLGLRLIYFSYDVKMKEKGDIPEGYSVSREKKERFSLILESASTNQTSMYLCATRLAGYQETQYFGPGTRLLVL.